This T cell receptor beta chain was identified during a study of shared clonotypes between healthy human individuals. Whole-study context: The donor group consisted of two women and a few men, aged 18 to 49.

On this clone: The antigen is undetermined.

Assay: immunoSEQ multiplex PCR; the TCRdb copy retains only in-frame clones and omits some. The table lists under 550,000 clones, 90% to 96% of them singletons. Findings of the study overall: When compared with the clonotypes that were shared by all four sorted-subset donors, the non-shared clonotypes turned out to have lower generation probabilities. Among donors, the sharing of clonotypes was expected to be influenced by sequencing depth.

Donors had no recently reported acute infections or vaccinations and were HIV-negative. The receptor was isolated from a woman in her 30s in good health. Sequencing was carried out using naive CD4+ T cells sorted from blood. The subset is: CD45RA+ positively selected.

The CDR3 DNA is TGTGCCAGCAGCATGAGACAGAGGGGTCTCTTC. Its translation is CASSMRQRGLF. V is TRBV21-1 and J is TRBJ2-7. TRBV21-1 is assigned pseudogene status. This CDR3 is 11 amino acids long.